The rows below give T cell receptor beta chains drawn from one sample of a study of blood T cell repertoires in COVID-19. Only in-frame clones appear in the TCRdb table, and some are missing; sequencing was by immunoSEQ multiplex PCR. The sample lists 110,000 or so clones; about two thirds were seen once. The sample taken for sequencing was peripheral blood. Source of these receptors: a woman in her forties with acute or convalescent COVID-19. Both conserved end residues are part of each CDR3. The D gene is left open where the match is weak. Clone size, where shown, is once, few, many, or a class for clones that have expanded.

CDR3nt: TGTGCCTGGAGTGTACGAGTCAGGGGGCATAAAGGGCAGTTCTTC; CDR3aa: CAWSVRVRGHKGQFF; v_gene: TRBV30; abundance: NA; j_gene: TRBJ2-1; d_gene: TRBD1
CDR3nt: TGTGCCAGCAGTGAGGGGACTAGCGGGGGGGCCTCGCTCGGGGTAGAGACCCAGTACTTC; CDR3aa: CASSEGTSGGASLGVETQYF; v_gene: TRBV6-1; abundance: NA; j_gene: TRBJ2-5; d_gene: TRBD2
CDR3nt: TGTGCCAGCAGCTTACAGGGGGCTGAACGTGAAGCTTTCTTT; CDR3aa: CASSLQGAEREAFF; v_gene: TRBV5-5; abundance: NA; j_gene: TRBJ1-1; d_gene: TRBD1
CDR3nt: TGTGCCAGCAGCCCTAGCGGGGGGTCTGAGCAGTTCTTC; CDR3aa: CASSPSGGSEQFF; v_gene: TRBV3-1/TRBV3-2; abundance: NA; j_gene: TRBJ2-1; d_gene: TRBD2
CDR3nt: TGTGCCAGCAGCCTCCGGGACTCCATAAGCTCCTACAATGAGCAGTTCTTC; CDR3aa: CASSLRDSISSYNEQFF; v_gene: TRBV7-3; abundance: NA; j_gene: TRBJ2-1; d_gene: NA
CDR3nt: TGTGCCAGCAGTGAAGTATCCGGGGATGGAGAAAAACTGTTTTTT; CDR3aa: CASSEVSGDGEKLFF; v_gene: TRBV6-1; abundance: NA; j_gene: TRBJ1-4; d_gene: NA
CDR3nt: TGTGCCAGCAGTGAAGGTGGAGGAGCCTTCTATGGCTACACCTTC; CDR3aa: CASSEGGGAFYGYTF; v_gene: TRBV2; abundance: few; j_gene: TRBJ1-2; d_gene: NA
CDR3nt: TGTGCCAGCACCAAGGACAGACCCGCAACCTATGGCTACACCTTC; CDR3aa: CASTKDRPATYGYTF; v_gene: TRBV11-2; abundance: NA; j_gene: TRBJ1-2; d_gene: NA
CDR3nt: TGTGCCAGCAGCCGACCTGGACAGGTGGGGACCCAGTACTTC; CDR3aa: CASSRPGQVGTQYF; v_gene: TRBV6-5; abundance: NA; j_gene: TRBJ2-5; d_gene: TRBD1
CDR3nt: TGTGCCAGCTCACCAGTCGCAGCAACTAATGAAAAACTGTTTTTT; CDR3aa: CASSPVAATNEKLFF; v_gene: TRBV18; abundance: few; j_gene: TRBJ1-4; d_gene: NA
CDR3nt: TGTGCCAGCAGCCTACAGGGGGCTGATGGCTACACCTTC; CDR3aa: CASSLQGADGYTF; v_gene: TRBV5-5; abundance: NA; j_gene: TRBJ1-2; d_gene: TRBD1
CDR3nt: TGTGCCAGCAGTTTATCAGGACAGGGGATGTACGAGCAGTACTTC; CDR3aa: CASSLSGQGMYEQYF; v_gene: TRBV28; abundance: NA; j_gene: TRBJ2-7; d_gene: TRBD1
CDR3nt: TGTGCCAGCAGCCAAGAACTGGGGGACATCTACAATGAGCAGTTCTTC; CDR3aa: CASSQELGDIYNEQFF; v_gene: TRBV3-1/TRBV3-2; abundance: few; j_gene: TRBJ2-1; d_gene: NA
CDR3nt: TGTGCCAGCAGCCAAGCCGGCGGGACCCAGTACTTC; CDR3aa: CASSQAGGTQYF; v_gene: TRBV3-1/TRBV3-2; abundance: few; j_gene: TRBJ2-5; d_gene: NA
CDR3nt: TGTGCCAGCAGCCAAGAACAGGGAAGGACACCCCTCCACTTT; CDR3aa: CASSQEQGRTPLHF; v_gene: TRBV3-1/TRBV3-2; abundance: NA; j_gene: TRBJ1-6; d_gene: NA
CDR3nt: TGTGCCAGCAGCTACGCGGGACAGTCGAACACCGGGGAGCTGTTTTTT; CDR3aa: CASSYAGQSNTGELFF; v_gene: TRBV3-1/TRBV3-2; abundance: NA; j_gene: TRBJ2-2; d_gene: NA
CDR3nt: TGCGCCAGCAGCCAAGATGGGGGGGAGTTGTCCTCTGAAAAACTGTTTTTT; CDR3aa: CASSQDGGELSSEKLFF; v_gene: TRBV4-3; abundance: NA; j_gene: TRBJ1-4; d_gene: NA
CDR3nt: TGTGCCAGAAGCTTGGCCAGAAGGGACAGGCAATTACACGAGCAGTACTTC; CDR3aa: CARSLARRDRQLHEQYF; v_gene: TRBV5-3; abundance: few; j_gene: TRBJ2-7; d_gene: TRBD1
CDR3nt: TGTGCCAGCAGCCCCGGGGGAGCGTATGGGAATAGCAATCAGCCCCAGCATTTT; CDR3aa: CASSPGGAYGNSNQPQHF; v_gene: TRBV7-9; abundance: NA; j_gene: TRBJ1-5; d_gene: NA
CDR3nt: TGTGCCAGCAGTAACGCGCAAGAGCAGTACTTC; CDR3aa: CASSNAQEQYF; v_gene: TRBV6-5; abundance: NA; j_gene: TRBJ2-7; d_gene: NA
CDR3nt: TGTGCCAGCAGCTTAGGTGGACGATCGGGGTATCAAGAGACCCAGTACTTC; CDR3aa: CASSLGGRSGYQETQYF; v_gene: TRBV11-2; abundance: NA; j_gene: TRBJ2-5; d_gene: NA
CDR3nt: TGCGCCAGCAGCTTCGTTCAGGGGAACACCGGGGAGCTGTTTTTT; CDR3aa: CASSFVQGNTGELFF; v_gene: TRBV5-1; abundance: NA; j_gene: TRBJ2-2; d_gene: NA